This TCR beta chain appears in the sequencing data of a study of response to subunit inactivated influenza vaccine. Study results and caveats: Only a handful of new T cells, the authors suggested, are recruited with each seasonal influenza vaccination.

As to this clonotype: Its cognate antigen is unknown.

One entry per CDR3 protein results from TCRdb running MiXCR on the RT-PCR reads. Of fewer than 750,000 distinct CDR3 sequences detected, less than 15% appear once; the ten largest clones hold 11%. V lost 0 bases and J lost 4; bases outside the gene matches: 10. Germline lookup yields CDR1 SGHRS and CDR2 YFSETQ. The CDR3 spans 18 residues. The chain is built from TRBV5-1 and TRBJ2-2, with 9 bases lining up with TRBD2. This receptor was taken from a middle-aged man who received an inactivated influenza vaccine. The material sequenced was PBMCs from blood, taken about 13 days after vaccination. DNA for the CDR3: TGCGCCAGCAGCTTGGCCGGGACTAGCTCTCCGAGCACCGGGGAGCTGTTTTTT. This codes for CASSLAGTSSPSTGELFF.